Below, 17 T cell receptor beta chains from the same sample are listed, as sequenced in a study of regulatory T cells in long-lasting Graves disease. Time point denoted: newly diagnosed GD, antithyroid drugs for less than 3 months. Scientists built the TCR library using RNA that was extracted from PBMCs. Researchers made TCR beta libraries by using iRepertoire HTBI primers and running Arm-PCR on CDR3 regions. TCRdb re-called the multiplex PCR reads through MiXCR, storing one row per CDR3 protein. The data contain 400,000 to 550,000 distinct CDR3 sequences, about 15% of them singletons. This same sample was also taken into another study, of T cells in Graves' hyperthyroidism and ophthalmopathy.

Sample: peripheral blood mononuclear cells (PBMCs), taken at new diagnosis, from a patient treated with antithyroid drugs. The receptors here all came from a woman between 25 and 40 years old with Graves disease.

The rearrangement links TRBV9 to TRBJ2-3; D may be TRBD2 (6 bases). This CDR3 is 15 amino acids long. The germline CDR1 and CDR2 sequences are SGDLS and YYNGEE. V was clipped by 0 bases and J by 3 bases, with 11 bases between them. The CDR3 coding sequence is TGTGCCAGCAGCGTAGGTGGCGGGACTACAGATACGCAGTATTTT. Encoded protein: CASSVGGGTTDTQYF.

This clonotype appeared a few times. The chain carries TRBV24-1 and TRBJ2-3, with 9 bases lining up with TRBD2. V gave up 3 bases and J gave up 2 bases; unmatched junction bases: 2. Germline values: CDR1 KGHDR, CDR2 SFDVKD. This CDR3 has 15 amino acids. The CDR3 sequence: CATSDPSGNTDTQYF. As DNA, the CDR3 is TGTGCCACCAGTGATCCTAGCGGGAACACAGATACGCAGTATTTT.

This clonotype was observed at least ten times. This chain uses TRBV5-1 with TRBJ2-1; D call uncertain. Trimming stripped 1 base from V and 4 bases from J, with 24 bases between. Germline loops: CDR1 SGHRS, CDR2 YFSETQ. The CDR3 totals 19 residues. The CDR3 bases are TGCGCCAGCAGCTTGTACCAGCTTCTACAGTCCTCCCTTTACAATGAGCAGTTCTTC. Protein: CASSLYQLLQSSLYNEQFF.

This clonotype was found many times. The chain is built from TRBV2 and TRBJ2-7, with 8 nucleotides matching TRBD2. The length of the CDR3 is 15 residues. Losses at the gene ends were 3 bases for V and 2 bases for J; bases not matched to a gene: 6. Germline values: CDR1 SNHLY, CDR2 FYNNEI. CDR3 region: CASSDPGLVTYEQYF. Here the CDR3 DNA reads TGTGCCAGCAGTGACCCGGGACTAGTAACCTACGAGCAGTACTTC. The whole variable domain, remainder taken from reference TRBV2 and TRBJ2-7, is EPEVTQTPSHQVTQMGQEVILRCVPISNHLYFYWYRQILGQKVEFLVSFYNNEISEKSEIFDDQFSVERPDGSNFTLKIRSTKLEDSAMYFCASSDPGLVTYEQYFGPGTRLTVT.

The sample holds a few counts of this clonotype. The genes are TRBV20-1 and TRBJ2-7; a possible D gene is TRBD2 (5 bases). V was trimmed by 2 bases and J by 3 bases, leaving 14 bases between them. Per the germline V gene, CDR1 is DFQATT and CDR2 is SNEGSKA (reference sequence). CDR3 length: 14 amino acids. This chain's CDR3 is CSARSRVGSYEQYF. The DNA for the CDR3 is TGCAGTGCTAGATCGCGAGTTGGGAGCTACGAGCAGTACTTC.

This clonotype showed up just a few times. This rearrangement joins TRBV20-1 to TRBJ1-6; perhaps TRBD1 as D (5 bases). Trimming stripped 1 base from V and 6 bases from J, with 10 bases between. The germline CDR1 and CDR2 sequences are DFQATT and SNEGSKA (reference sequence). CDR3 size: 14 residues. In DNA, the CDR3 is TGCAGTGCTAGAGGCCAGGGAATTAATTCACCCCTCCACTTT. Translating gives CSARGQGINSPLHF.

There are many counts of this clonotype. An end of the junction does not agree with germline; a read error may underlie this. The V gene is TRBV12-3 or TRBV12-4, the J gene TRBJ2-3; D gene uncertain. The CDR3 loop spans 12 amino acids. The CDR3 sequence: CASSLDTDTQYF. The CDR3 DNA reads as TGTGCCAGCAGCTTAGATACAGATACGCAGTATTTT.

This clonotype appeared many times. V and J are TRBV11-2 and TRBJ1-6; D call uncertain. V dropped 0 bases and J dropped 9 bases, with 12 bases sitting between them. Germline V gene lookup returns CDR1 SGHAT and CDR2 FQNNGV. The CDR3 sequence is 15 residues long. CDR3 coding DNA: TGTGCCAGCAGCTTAGATAGGGCAGGATCTTCACCCCTCCACTTT. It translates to CASSLDRAGSSPLHF.

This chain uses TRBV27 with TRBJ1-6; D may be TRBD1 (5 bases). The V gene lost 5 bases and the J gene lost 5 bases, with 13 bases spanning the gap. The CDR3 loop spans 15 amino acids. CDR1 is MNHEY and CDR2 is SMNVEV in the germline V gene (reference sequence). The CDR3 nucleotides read TGTGCCAGCAGTCCGGGGACGGTAAATAATTCACCCCTCCACTTT. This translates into CASSPGTVNNSPLHF.

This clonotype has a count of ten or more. CDR3 bases: TGTGCCAGCAGTCACAGGGGGCAGGGCAATCAGCCCCAGCATTTT. It encodes CASSHRGQGNQPQHF. The chain carries TRBV2 and TRBJ1-5; TRBD1 matches at 9 bases. The junction had 4 bases not matched to a gene; V was cut back by 5 bases and J by 2 bases. The CDR3 contains 15 residues. The germline V gene has CDR1 SNHLY and CDR2 FYNNEI. The full variable domain, in which reference TRBV2 and TRBJ1-5 provide the parts outside the CDR3, is EPEVTQTPSHQVTQMGQEVILRCVPISNHLYFYWYRQILGQKVEFLVSFYNNEISEKSEIFDDQFSVERPDGSNFTLKIRSTKLEDSAMYFCASSHRGQGNQPQHFGDGTRLSIL.

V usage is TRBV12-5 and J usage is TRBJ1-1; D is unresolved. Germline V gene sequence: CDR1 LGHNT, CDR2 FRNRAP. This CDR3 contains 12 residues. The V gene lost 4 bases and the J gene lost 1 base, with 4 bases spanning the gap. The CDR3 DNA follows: TGTGCTAGTGGTTGGGGGAACACTGAAGCTTTCTTT. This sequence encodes CASGWGNTEAFF.

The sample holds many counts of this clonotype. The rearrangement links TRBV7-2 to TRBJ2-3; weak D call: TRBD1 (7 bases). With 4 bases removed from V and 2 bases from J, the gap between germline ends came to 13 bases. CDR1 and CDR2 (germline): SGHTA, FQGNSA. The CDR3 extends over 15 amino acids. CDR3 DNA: TGTGCCAGCAGCTCAGGGGGGAAGGTCACAGATACGCAGTATTTT. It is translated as CASSSGGKVTDTQYF.

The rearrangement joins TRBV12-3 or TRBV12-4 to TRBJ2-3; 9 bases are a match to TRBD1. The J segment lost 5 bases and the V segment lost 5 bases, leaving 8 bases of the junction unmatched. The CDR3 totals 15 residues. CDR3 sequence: CASSTGTGWEDTQYF. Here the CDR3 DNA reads TGTGCCAGCAGTACCGGGACAGGGTGGGAAGATACGCAGTATTTT.

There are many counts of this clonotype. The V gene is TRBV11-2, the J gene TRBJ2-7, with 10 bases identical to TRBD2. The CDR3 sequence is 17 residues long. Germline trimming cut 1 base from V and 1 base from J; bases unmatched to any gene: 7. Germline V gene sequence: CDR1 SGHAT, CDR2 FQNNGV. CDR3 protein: CASSLGLAGVSSYEQYF. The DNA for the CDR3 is TGTGCCAGCAGCTTAGGTCTAGCGGGAGTGTCATCCTACGAGCAGTACTTC.

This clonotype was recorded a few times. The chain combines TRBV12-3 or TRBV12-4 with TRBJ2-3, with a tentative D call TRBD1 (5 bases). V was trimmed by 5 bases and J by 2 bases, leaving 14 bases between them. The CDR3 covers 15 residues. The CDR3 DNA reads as TGTGCCAGCAGTCTGGCAGGGTCACACACAGATACGCAGTATTTT. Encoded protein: CASSLAGSHTDTQYF.

CDR3 in amino acids: CASSDAQGAQAFF. In DNA form, the CDR3 reads TGTGCCAGCAGTGATGCCCAGGGGGCGCAAGCTTTCTTT. This chain joins TRBV6-1 and TRBJ1-1; 8 bases match TRBD1. Losses at the gene ends were 3 bases for V and 9 bases for J; bases not matched to a gene: 6. CDR1 is MNHNS and CDR2 is SASEGT in the germline V gene. This CDR3 has 13 residues.

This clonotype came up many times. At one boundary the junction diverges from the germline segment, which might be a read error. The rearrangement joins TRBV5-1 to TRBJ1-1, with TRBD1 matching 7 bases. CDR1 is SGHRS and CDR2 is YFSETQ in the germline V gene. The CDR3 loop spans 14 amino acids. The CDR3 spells CASSLGQTNTEAFF. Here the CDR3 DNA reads TGTGCCAGCAGCTTGGGACAGACGAACACTGAAGCTTTCTTT.